A selection of T cell receptor beta chains follows, all from one sample in a study of cytotoxic CD8 clonotypes in ibrutinib-treated CLL. Libraries were prepared by immunoSEQ multiplex PCR; TCRdb keeps only in-frame clonotypes and omits some of them. The sample lists about 300,000 clones; about 72% were seen once. Sample: PBMCs, taken at disease progression, from a patient treated with ibrutinib. Every receptor here comes from a human donor with chronic lymphocytic leukemia. The CDR3 runs from the conserved cysteine through the conserved F or W. D genes are given only for firm matches. The listing skips clone size in some rows; elsewhere it reads once, few, many or a size class.

abundance	v_gene	d_gene	j_gene	CDR3nt	CDR3aa
.	TRBV5-1	.	TRBJ2-2	TGCGCCAGCAGCTTGACGGGTCTTACCACCGGGGAGCTGTTTTTT	CASSLTGLTTGELFF
.	TRBV7-2	.	TRBJ2-7	TGTGCCAGCAGCCCGTCGCCGGGCCAATACGAGCAGTACTTC	CASSPSPGQYEQYF
.	TRBV7-3	.	TRBJ2-3	TGTGCCAGCAGCCCTGGTCCGAGCACAGATACGCAGTATTTT	CASSPGPSTDTQYF
.	TRBV7-2	.	TRBJ2-7	TGTGCCAGCAGCTTTCCAGGGCCCTACGAGCAGTACTTC	CASSFPGPYEQYF
.	TRBV13	.	TRBJ2-7	TGTGCCAGCAGCGCTTACTACGAGCAGTACTTC	CASSAYYEQYF
.	TRBV9	.	TRBJ2-3	TGTGCCAGCAGCCCCGGCGGGCGGGGCTCAGATACGCAGTATTTT	CASSPGGRGSDTQYF
.	TRBV2	TRBD1	TRBJ2-3	TGTGCCAGCAGTGGACAGGGGCTCGCAGATACGCAGTATTTT	CASSGQGLADTQYF
few	TRBV6-5	.	TRBJ2-7	TGTGCCAGCAGTTATAGCCGGTACAGCTCCTACGAGCAGTACTTC	CASSYSRYSSYEQYF
once	TRBV9	TRBD2	TRBJ2-2	TGTGCCAGCAGCACTAGCGGGAGTACGAACGGGGAGCTGTTTTTT	CASSTSGSTNGELFF
once	TRBV6-1	.	TRBJ2-7	TGTGCCAGTAATCACGCTGGTGTGAGCTCCTACGAGCAGTACTTC	CASNHAGVSSYEQYF
.	TRBV5-1	TRBD1	TRBJ2-2	TGCGCCAGCAGCCGGGACAGGTCCACCGGGGAGCTGTTTTTT	CASSRDRSTGELFF
.	TRBV11-2	TRBD1	TRBJ2-7	TGTGCCAGCAGCTCTCCGGGACAGCGTCAGTACTTC	CASSSPGQRQYF
.	TRBV28	.	TRBJ2-7	TGTGCCAGCAGTTTTTCCCGTACTCTCTCCTACGAGCAGTACTTC	CASSFSRTLSYEQYF
.	TRBV5-6	TRBD1	TRBJ2-7	TGTGCCAGCAGCTTCCAGGACAGGGCATACGAGCAGTACTTC	CASSFQDRAYEQYF
.	TRBV28	TRBD1	TRBJ1-2	TGTGCCAGCAGCCTACAGGGGGCGTTTAAGGGCTACACCTTC	CASSLQGAFKGYTF
.	TRBV27	.	TRBJ2-1	TGTGCCAGCAGTTTAGTAGGGTTTTGGTCCTACAATGAGCAGTTCTTC	CASSLVGFWSYNEQFF
.	TRBV7-2	TRBD1	TRBJ2-7	TGTGCCAGCAGCCAAAAAAACAGGGGATGGGTCTACGAGCAGTACTTC	CASSQKNRGWVYEQYF
.	TRBV7-7	.	TRBJ2-6	TGTGCCAGCAGCTTGGTGGCAGCGGAACGGGACTCTGGGGCCAACGTCCTGACTTTC	CASSLVAAERDSGANVLTF
.	TRBV25-1	.	TRBJ2-1	TGTGCCAGCCTCCCCCCCGACAGCCCCGAGGATCAGTTCTTC	CASLPPDSPEDQFF
.	TRBV7-2	TRBD1	TRBJ1-2	TGTGCCAGCAGCTTACGACAGGGGGGTAACTATGGCTACACCTTC	CASSLRQGGNYGYTF
few	TRBV7-2	TRBD2	TRBJ2-2	TGTGCCAGCAGCTCCAGACTAGCGGGGAGGGCCGGGGAGCTGTTTTTT	CASSSRLAGRAGELFF
once	TRBV4-2	TRBD1	TRBJ2-5	TGTGCCAGCAGCCAAACAGGGGTCCAAGGCCAAGAGACCCAGTACTTC	CASSQTGVQGQETQYF
.	TRBV7-9	TRBD2	TRBJ2-1	TGTGCCAGCAGCCCGGTACCACTAGCGGGAGTTAATGAGCAGTTCTTC	CASSPVPLAGVNEQFF
.	TRBV7-3	TRBD2	TRBJ2-5	TGTGCCAGCAGGCCCAGCGGGATCGAGACCCAGTACTTC	CASRPSGIETQYF
.	TRBV2	.	TRBJ1-1	TGTGCCAGCAGGCCAGATGGCACTGAAGCTTTCTTT	CASRPDGTEAFF
few	TRBV5-6	.	TRBJ1-5	TGTGCCAGCAGCGCCCTGGGTCAAGGCCGAGATCGGCCCCAGCATTTT	CASSALGQGRDRPQHF
.	TRBV5-4	TRBD2	TRBJ2-7	TGTGCCAGCAGCTCGCCGGGACTAGCTTACGAGCAGTACTTC	CASSSPGLAYEQYF
.	TRBV7-9	TRBD1	TRBJ2-7	TGTGCCAGCAGCCTCGGACAGGCTCTAACCTACGAGCAGTACTTC	CASSLGQALTYEQYF